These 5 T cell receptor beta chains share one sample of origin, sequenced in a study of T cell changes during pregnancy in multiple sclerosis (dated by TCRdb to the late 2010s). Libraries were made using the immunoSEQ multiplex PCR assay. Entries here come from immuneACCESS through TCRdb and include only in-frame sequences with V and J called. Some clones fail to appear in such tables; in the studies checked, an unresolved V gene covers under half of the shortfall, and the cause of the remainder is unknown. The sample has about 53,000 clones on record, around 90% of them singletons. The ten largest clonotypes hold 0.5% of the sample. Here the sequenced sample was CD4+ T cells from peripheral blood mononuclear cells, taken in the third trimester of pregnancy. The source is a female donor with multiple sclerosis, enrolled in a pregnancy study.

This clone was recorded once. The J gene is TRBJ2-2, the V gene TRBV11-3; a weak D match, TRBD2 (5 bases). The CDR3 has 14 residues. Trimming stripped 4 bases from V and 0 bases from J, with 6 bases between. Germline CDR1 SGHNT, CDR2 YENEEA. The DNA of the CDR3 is TGTGCCAGCAGCTGGACTGCGAACACCGGGGAGCTGTTTTTT. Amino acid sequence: CASSWTANTGELFF.

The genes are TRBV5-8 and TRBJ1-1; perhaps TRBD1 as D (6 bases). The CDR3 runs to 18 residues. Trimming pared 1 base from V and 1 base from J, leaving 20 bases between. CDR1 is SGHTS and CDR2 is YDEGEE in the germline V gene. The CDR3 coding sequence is TGTGCCAGCAGCTTGTTAGTGACGCCTCAGGGGCAGAACACTGAAGCTTTCTTT. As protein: CASSLLVTPQGQNTEAFF. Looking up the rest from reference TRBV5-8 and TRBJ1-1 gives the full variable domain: EAGVTQSPTHLIKTRGQQATLRCSPISGHTSVYWYQQALGLGLQFLLWYDEGEERNRGNFPPRFSGRQFPNYSSELNVNALELEDSALYLCASSLLVTPQGQNTEAFFGQGTRLTVV.

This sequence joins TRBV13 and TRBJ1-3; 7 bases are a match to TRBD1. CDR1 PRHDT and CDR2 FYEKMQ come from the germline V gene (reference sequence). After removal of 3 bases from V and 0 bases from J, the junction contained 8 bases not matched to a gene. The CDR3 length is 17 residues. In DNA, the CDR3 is TGTGCCAGCAGCTTCGTAACAGGGGACCACTCTGGAAACACCATATATTTT. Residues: CASSFVTGDHSGNTIYF.

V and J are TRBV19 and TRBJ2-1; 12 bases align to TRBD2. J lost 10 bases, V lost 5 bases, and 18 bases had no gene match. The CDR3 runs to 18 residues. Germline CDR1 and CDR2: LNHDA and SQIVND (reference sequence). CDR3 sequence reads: CASSPLLAGGPLGREQFF. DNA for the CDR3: TGTGCCAGTAGTCCCCTACTAGCGGGGGGCCCACTTGGGCGGGAGCAGTTCTTC.

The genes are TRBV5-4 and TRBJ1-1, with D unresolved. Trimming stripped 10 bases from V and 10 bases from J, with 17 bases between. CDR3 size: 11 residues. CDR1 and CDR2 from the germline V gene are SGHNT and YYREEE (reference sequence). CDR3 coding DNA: TGTGCCCCGGGGAACCTTTCTCTAGCTTTCTTT. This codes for CAPGNLSLAFF.